Listed below are T cell receptor beta chains from one sample, sequenced in a study of cytomegalovirus exposure and HLA in healthy donors. Sequenced by immunoSEQ multiplex PCR; TCRdb stores in-frame clones only, minus some. In the table there are approximately 100,000 clones, approximately 66% of which are singletons. The material sequenced was PBMCs. These receptors were obtained from a man between 25 and 39 years old in good health and CMV-seronegative. CDR3s include the opening cysteine and the closing phenylalanine or tryptophan.

j_call	v_call	cdr3_aa
TRBJ2-2	TRBV29-1	CSVGENTGELFF
TRBJ2-5	TRBV4-2	CASSQDARGEVFGWYF
TRBJ2-1	TRBV29-1	CSVERGQLAGEAQFF
TRBJ1-6	TRBV30	CAWSLPGTGGSPLHF
TRBJ2-3	TRBV12-5	CASAPQRQGVSDTQYF
TRBJ2-3	TRBV9	CASSLMTSGGADTQYF
TRBJ2-1	TRBV7-2	CASSLSISYNEQFF
TRBJ2-2	TRBV4-1	CASSQGGGRTSGNTGELFF
TRBJ2-5	TRBV11-3	CASSVGGADGETQYF
TRBJ1-2	TRBV6-1	CASSENPQSGYTF
TRBJ2-2	TRBV7-8	CASSTQDRGLTGELFF
TRBJ1-5	TRBV2	CASNGQVDQPQHF
TRBJ1-5	TRBV20-1	CSAWEQRQHF
TRBJ2-3	TRBV18	CASSPGGLAGGDTDTQYF
TRBJ2-3	TRBV7-3	CASSPRERGGLDTQYF
TRBJ2-3	TRBV11-2	CASSLDPGGRTQYF
TRBJ1-1	TRBV7-2	CASSFARNTEAFF
TRBJ2-1	TRBV29-1	CSGNRGFGNEQFF
TRBJ2-7	TRBV28	CASSLGQGYEQYF
TRBJ2-5	TRBV9	CASKRGEGETQYF
TRBJ2-7	TRBV30	CALGQGAYEQYF
TRBJ1-3	TRBV19	CASSTRAFTGNTIYF
TRBJ1-2	TRBV4-3	CASSSEDRGYYGYTF
TRBJ2-1	TRBV6-1	CASSEGHYNEQFF
TRBJ2-1	TRBV2	CASALDRTAHNEQFF
TRBJ2-5	TRBV19	CASSVTSGGETQYF
TRBJ2-5	TRBV11-2	CASSSHHRETQYF
TRBJ2-2	TRBV5-1	CASSPLEGATGELFF
TRBJ1-1	TRBV28	CASTFGDRDTEAFF